The present TCR beta chain was sequenced within a study of T cells in Graves' hyperthyroidism and ophthalmopathy. Recently diagnosed hyperthyroidism of less than 2 months' duration affected patients aged 18 to 65. Uncontrolled infection, other autoimmune disease, pregnancy and lactation each barred patients from inclusion. This clonotype has a handful of counts. Its antigen is undetermined. Findings and caveats of the study: A 13 V-J model separated ophthalmopathy from stable hyperthyroidism. Peripheral blood also featured most of the thyroid clonotypes expanded above 0.001.

Researchers amplified the TCR beta CDR3 regions from RNA transcripts. During a first-round RT-PCR of the TCR CDR3, the HTBI primer set was used. TCRdb used MiXCR to reprocess the multiplex PCR reads, holding one entry per CDR3 protein. The table has some 620,000 distinct CDR3 sequences, roughly 16% seen once; the top ten hold 3% to 4.5%. The CDR3 length is 16 residues. The V end was cut by 3 bases, the J end by 5 bases, with 20 bases between. Sequenced sample: blood. The sequence derives from a woman in her thirties with Graves' hyperthyroidism. The rearrangement joins TRBV12-3 or TRBV12-4 to TRBJ2-7; D might be TRBD2 (6 bases). The DNA for the CDR3 is TGTGCCAGCAGTTTGATCGTCTGGGGAGGAAACAACGAGCAGTACTTC. It yields the protein CASSLIVWGGNNEQYF.